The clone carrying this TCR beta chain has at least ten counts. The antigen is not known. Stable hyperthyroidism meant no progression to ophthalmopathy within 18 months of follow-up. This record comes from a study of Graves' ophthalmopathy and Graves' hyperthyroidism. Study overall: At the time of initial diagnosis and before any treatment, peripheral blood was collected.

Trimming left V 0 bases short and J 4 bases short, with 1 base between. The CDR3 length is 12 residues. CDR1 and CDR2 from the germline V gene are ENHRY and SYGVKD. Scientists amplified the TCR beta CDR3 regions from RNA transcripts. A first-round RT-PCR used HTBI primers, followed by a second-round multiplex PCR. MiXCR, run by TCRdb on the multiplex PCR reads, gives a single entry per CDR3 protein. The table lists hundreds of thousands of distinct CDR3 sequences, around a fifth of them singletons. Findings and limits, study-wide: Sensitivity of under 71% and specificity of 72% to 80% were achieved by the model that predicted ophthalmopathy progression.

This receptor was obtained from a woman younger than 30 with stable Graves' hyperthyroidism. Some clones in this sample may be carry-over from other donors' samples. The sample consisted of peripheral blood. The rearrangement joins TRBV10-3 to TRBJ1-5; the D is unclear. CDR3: CAISESNQPQHF. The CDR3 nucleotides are TGTGCCATCAGTGAGTCGAATCAGCCCCAGCATTTT.